A single T cell receptor (beta chain) is shown here with its context. The target of this receptor is not known. No per-base quality is available; no much larger clone lies one base away. Read against the paper, the sample's time point label means: week 35, safety follow-up. Each vaccine dose, consisting of 300 ug of a 20-mer mutant IDH1 peptide in Montanide, was administered subcutaneously with topical imiquimod. Patients received eight vaccinations in weeks 1, 3, 5, 7, 11, 15, 19 and 23, corresponding to visits V03 through V10. Donors had newly diagnosed WHO grade 3 or 4 IDH1-mutant astrocytomas with loss of nuclear ATRX. The samples were drawn from NOA16, a multicentre, single-arm, open-label phase I trial in Germany that tested a mutant IDH1 peptide vaccine in humans for the first time. Genomic DNA for TCRB sequencing was isolated from EDTA blood with the DNeasy Blood and Tissue Kit. This sample is drawn from a study of a mutant IDH1 vaccine in newly diagnosed glioma (dated by TCRdb to the early 2020s). For the study in its entirety: Vaccination started 4-6 weeks after radiotherapy alone, or was given together with temozolomide cycles in the groups whose treatment included chemotherapy. The roughly 32 treated patients were roughly 62% male and roughly 38% female, with a mean age of 40.4 years. Prior to enrollment, patients had been given standard therapy consisting of radiotherapy alone, temozolomide alone, or radiochemotherapy with temozolomide, with the combination given to most patients. Visit V12 was the week-35 safety follow-up and visit V13 was the week-47 end of study. Peripheral blood was drawn at six visits: V03 (baseline), V05, V07, V10, V12 and V13. Longitudinal TCRB deep sequencing was done for some 26 treated patients, wherever samples were available for exploratory analyses. Results and caveats for the whole study, not just this receptor: Vaccine-induced immune responses across multiple MHC alleles were detected in approximately 94% of patients. No apparent relationship was observed between pseudoprogression and alterations in the top peripheral T cell clonotypes detected by TCRB sequencing. The authors stated that sample limitations prevented analyses of patient blood samples from being reproduced. PBMC samples for TCRB deep sequencing were selected based on availability.

The germline V gene (reference sequence) gives CDR1 as MNHNY and CDR2 as SVGAGI. The CDR3 holds 14 amino acids from the cysteine to the phenylalanine. Solely the CDR3 DNA is kept, with 42 bases framed from the first base. Trimming takes 0 bases from V and 12 bases from J, and the germline ends sit 15 bases apart. Library prep was done by the immunoSEQ multiplex PCR assay. Rearranged TCR beta chain sequences were amplified using the hsTCRB Kit according to the manufacturer's protocol. TCRB libraries were sequenced on an Illumina MiSeq. In the source study's methods: The proprietary platform of the kit vendor was used for demultiplexing, trimming and gene mapping. What TCRdb holds here is the immuneACCESS table cut down to in-frame rearrangements. Part of the clones is not present; checked against another copy, under half of the missing clones reflect an unresolved V gene, and the others are unexplained. The V and J calls and clone size were taken over from that table, and D and trimming were inferred from the DNA. This sample is represented by tens of thousands of clones; about 88% of them were singletons. The ten largest account for 1.5% to 2% of the sample.

Specimen: PBMCs, collected from a glioma patient whose treatment included an IDH1 peptide vaccine. The sequence is built from TRBV6-6 and TRBJ2-1; no D gene call is confident. This clonotype was sampled from a man aged 25-45 years with glioma. CDR3 region: CASSYSISNWGQFF. In nucleotide form, the sequence is TGTGCCAGCAGTTACTCTATAAGCAATTGGGGGCAGTTCTTC.